A selection of T cell receptor beta chains follows, all from one sample in a study of blood T cell repertoires in COVID-19. Sequenced by immunoSEQ multiplex PCR; TCRdb stores in-frame clones only, minus some. The table lists about 270,000 clones, roughly 86% of them singletons. Specimen: peripheral blood. The receptors derive from a man aged 35-49 years with active or convalescent COVID-19. CDR3s include the opening cysteine and the closing phenylalanine or tryptophan. A D gene is named only where the DNA matches it firmly. Only part of the rows carry a size: once, few, many, or a class if the clone is expanded.

TRBJ1-4 many - TRBV5-1 TGCGCCAGCAGCTTGGCCGAGGTTGTAGGAGGTAATGAAAAACTGTTTTTT CASSLAEVVGGNEKLFF
TRBJ2-1 once - TRBV5-1 TGCGCCAGCAGCCCGGAGACAGGATCGTACAATGAGCAGTTCTTC CASSPETGSYNEQFF
TRBJ2-3 once - TRBV29-1 TGCAGCTCCATCCGGGGTTTGTCAGATACGCAGTATTTT CSSIRGLSDTQYF
TRBJ1-2 - TRBD1 TRBV9 TGTGCCAGCAGCCCGGGGACAGCCTATGGCTACACCTTC CASSPGTAYGYTF
TRBJ1-2 - TRBD1 TRBV3-1/TRBV3-2 TGTGCCAGCAGCCCCGGGACAGGGACAAAAGGCTACACCTTC CASSPGTGTKGYTF
TRBJ2-7 - TRBD2 TRBV7-9 TGTGCCAGCAGCCCCTGGGGGGGCTACGAGCAGTACTTC CASSPWGGYEQYF
TRBJ1-3 - - TRBV28 TGTGCCAGCAGGACGGAGGAGTCTGGAAACACCATATATTTT CASRTEESGNTIYF
TRBJ1-6 once TRBD1 TRBV6-5 TGTGCCAGCAGTTACGGGACAGGGGGGATTTCACCCCTCCACTTT CASSYGTGGISPLHF
TRBJ2-1 - - TRBV29-1 TGCAGCGTAGGGTCGTGGGCTAGCGACAATGAGCAGTTCTTC CSVGSWASDNEQFF
TRBJ1-1 - TRBD1 TRBV19 TGTGCCAGTAGTCCAGACAGGGGTGGAACTGAAGCTTTCTTT CASSPDRGGTEAFF
TRBJ1-5 - - TRBV5-1 TGCGCCAGCAGCAACCTGGGGGGTCAGCCCCAGCATTTT CASSNLGGQPQHF
TRBJ2-7 - TRBD1 TRBV19 TGTGCCAGTAGTCCCCTGCCGGGACAGGGGGCAGGAGAGCAGTACTTC CASSPLPGQGAGEQYF
TRBJ1-1 - - TRBV3-1/TRBV3-2 TGTGCCAGCAGCCAACCGGCAACACATAGCATTGAAGCTTTCTTT CASSQPATHSIEAFF
TRBJ1-1 - - TRBV2 TGTGCCAGCAGCCCCTTCGAGTACACTGAAGCTTTCTTT CASSPFEYTEAFF
TRBJ2-7 - TRBD2 TRBV4-2 TGTGCCAGCAGCCAAGAACTGGTGGGAGGGGAGAAGCAGTACTTC CASSQELVGGEKQYF
TRBJ1-5 - - TRBV4-1 TGCGCCAGCAGCCAAGATTCCTTGGGAGGGCAGCCCCAGCATTTT CASSQDSLGGQPQHF
TRBJ2-3 - - TRBV24-1 TGTGCCACCACAGGGGATGCAGATACGCAGTATTTT CATTGDADTQYF
TRBJ1-1 once - TRBV11-2 TGTGCCAGCAGCTTTTTAGAAGTCACCACTGAAGCTTTCTTT CASSFLEVTTEAFF
TRBJ1-5 - TRBD1 TRBV24-1 TGTGCCACCAGTGACCAGGGGGCCCGCAATCAGCCCCAGCATTTT CATSDQGARNQPQHF
TRBJ2-3 - - TRBV5-1 TGCGCCAGCAGCTTGGCCGTCAGGGCCACAGATACGCAGTATTTT CASSLAVRATDTQYF
TRBJ2-7 - - TRBV27 TGTGCCAGCAGTTTATCGTTCCAGTCAGGCGAGCAGTACTTC CASSLSFQSGEQYF
TRBJ2-1 - - TRBV4-2 TGTGCCAGCAGCCAAGGCTACAGGGAGAATGAGCAGTTCTTC CASSQGYRENEQFF
TRBJ2-3 - TRBD2 TRBV3-1/TRBV3-2 TGTGCCAGCACCCTCAGAACTAGCGGGGTGACAGATACGCAGTATTTT CASTLRTSGVTDTQYF